Detailed here is one T cell receptor beta chain. Antigen: not known. This sample is drawn from a study of cytomegalovirus exposure and HLA in healthy donors. Study-wide results and limits: Earlier analysis looked at TCR beta V segments, and most were productive about 90% or about 30% of the time.

60 Vbeta and 13 Jbeta primers were used in PCR. The assay was immunoSEQ multiplex PCR, and TCRdb's table has in-frame clones only and misses some. The table records approximately 100,000 clones, 80% of them present only once. V shed 0 bases and J 2 bases; nucleotides not matched to a gene: 7. The V gene's germline CDR1 is MNHNS and CDR2 SASEGT. The CDR3 length is 17 residues. At sampling all donors were nominally healthy, likely with unrecorded immune exposures. Sequencing used PBMCs. J is TRBJ2-7 and V is TRBV6-1; 10 bases agree with TRBD2. This receptor was obtained from a man younger than 35 in good health and CMV-seronegative. The CDR3 region is CASSEASGGAKTYEQYF. CDR3 sequence (DNA): TGTGCCAGCAGTGAAGCCAGCGGGGGGGCAAAAACCTACGAGCAGTACTTC.